This entry lists 12 T cell receptor beta chains sequenced from one sample in a study of OX40 agonist ivuxolimab in advanced cancers. Sequencing was performed with immunoSEQ multiplex PCR; in TCRdb, only in-frame clones are kept and a portion is missing. Seen here are 45,000 to 65,000 clones, 85% to 90% observed once, and the top ten hold under 8.5%. The specimen was CD4+ or CD8+ T cells sorted from blood, collected in a trial of the OX40 agonist ivuxolimab. The source is an adult with an advanced solid tumor such as melanoma, head and neck, liver or kidney cancer.

This chain connects TRBV2 to TRBJ1-1; weak D call: TRBD1 (6 bases). The CDR3 covers 12 residues. Germline CDR1 reads SNHLY; CDR2 reads FYNNEI. Trimming cost V 7 bases and J 2 bases, with 8 bases left between them. The CDR3 is CASIRGNTEAFF. The CDR3 nucleotides read TGTGCCAGCATCAGGGGAAACACTGAAGCTTTCTTT.

The chain joins TRBV5-1 to TRBJ2-7, with 10 bases identical to TRBD1. The CDR3 has 16 amino acids. Trimming took 5 bases from V and 6 from J; bases not matched to a gene: 14. Germline CDR1 is SGHRS and CDR2 is YFSETQ. CDR3 sequence reads: CASRQTVTRDRGEQYF. The CDR3, as DNA: TGCGCCAGCAGACAAACAGTTACCCGGGACAGGGGCGAGCAGTACTTC.

The rearrangement joins TRBV2 to TRBJ2-7, with a weak D call TRBD2 (5 bases). The germline CDR1 and CDR2 sequences are SNHLY and FYNNEI. The CDR3 is made up of 11 amino acids. V lost 4 bases and J 6 bases, leaving 7 bases between the germline ends. The CDR3 nucleotides read TGTGCCAGCAGTGGTCGGGGCGAGCAGTACTTC. It translates to CASSGRGEQYF.

V and J are TRBV19 and TRBJ2-5, with TRBD1 matching 9 bases. Germline V gene data show CDR1 as LNHDA and CDR2 as SQIVND (reference sequence). Trimming took 8 bases from V and 4 from J; bases not matched to a gene: 14. The CDR3 loop spans 16 amino acids. Here the CDR3 reads CASHATGGSSGETQYF. The CDR3 nucleotides read TGTGCCAGTCATGCGACAGGGGGAAGTAGTGGAGAGACCCAGTACTTC.

The genes are TRBV18 and TRBJ1-6; D may be TRBD1 (6 bases). The CDR3 length is 18 residues. V lost 2 bases, J lost 1 base, and 15 bases lay in between. Germline V lookup: CDR1 KGHSH, CDR2 LQKENI. CDR3 DNA sequence: TGTGCCAGCTCACCAACCTCAGAGGGGGGGTCCTATAATTCACCCCTCCACTTT. It yields the protein CASSPTSEGGSYNSPLHF. Variable domain in full (rest from reference TRBV18 and TRBJ1-6): NAGVMQNPRHLVRRRGQEARLRCSPMKGHSHVYWYRQLPEEGLKFMVYLQKENIIDESGMPKERFSAEFPKEGPSILRIQQVVRGDSAAYFCASSPTSEGGSYNSPLHFGNGTRLTVT.

The rearrangement joins TRBV6-5 to TRBJ1-1, with D perhaps TRBD1 (6 bases). The length of the CDR3 is 15 residues. Germline V lookup: CDR1 MNHEY, CDR2 SVGAGI. Trimming removed 0 bases from V and 5 bases from J, with 13 bases in between. CDR3 loop: CASSYSSRGDTEAFF. The CDR3 DNA reads as TGTGCCAGCAGTTACTCGAGCAGGGGTGATACTGAAGCTTTCTTT.

J is TRBJ1-5 and V is TRBV6-1; D possibly corresponds to TRBD1 (5 bases). CDR3 size: 19 residues. V lost 3 bases to trimming and J lost 8 bases, with 29 bases between them. Germline V gene lookup returns CDR1 MNHNS and CDR2 SASEGT. This CDR3 reads CASSDVLVGSWAEGEPQHF. Written as DNA, the CDR3 is TGTGCCAGCAGTGATGTGTTGGTTGGGTCCTGGGCGGAAGGGGAGCCCCAGCATTTT.

The chain recombines TRBV27 with TRBJ1-2; D may be TRBD1 (6 bases). This CDR3 spans 13 amino acids. V gave up 6 bases and J gave up 6 bases, with 14 bases separating them. Germline V CDR1 and CDR2: MNHEY, SMNVEV (reference sequence). For the CDR3, the DNA is TGTGCCAGCAGGTTGACAGGATTTCATGGCTACACCTTC. This gives the protein CASRLTGFHGYTF.

This clone was recorded only once. This rearrangement joins TRBV14 to TRBJ1-4; D call uncertain. Between the trimmed V and J ends, which lost 2 bases and 4 bases, there was a span of 14 bases. The length of the CDR3 is 16 residues. Germline V gene sequence: CDR1 SGHDN, CDR2 FVKESK. Written as DNA, the CDR3 is TGTGCCAGCAGCCAAAGGATGCCGGGGATTAATGAAAAACTGTTTTTT. Translating it yields CASSQRMPGINEKLFF. Filled out from reference TRBV14 and TRBJ1-4, the complete variable domain reads EAGVTQFPSHSVIEKGQTVTLRCDPISGHDNLYWYRRVMGKEIKFLLHFVKESKQDESGMPNNRFLAERTGGTYSTLKVQPAELEDSGVYFCASSQRMPGINEKLFFGSGTQLSVL.

This rearrangement joins TRBV6-6 to TRBJ2-7, with D tentatively TRBD1 (5 bases). The CDR3 extends over 11 amino acids. The germline V gene encodes CDR1 MNHNY and CDR2 SVGAGI (reference sequence). The V and J ends lost 6 bases and 7 bases respectively, with 10 bases between them. In DNA form, the CDR3 reads TGTGCCAGCAGCCCTCAGGGTGAGCAGTACTTC. Its protein is CASSPQGEQYF.

This rearrangement joins TRBV5-1 to TRBJ2-3; the D is unclear. The CDR3 runs 14 residues. Trimming removed 7 bases from V and 2 bases from J, with 14 bases in between. Per germline, CDR1 SGHRS and CDR2 YFSETQ. This chain's CDR3 is CASGEQTLTDTQYF. As DNA, the CDR3 is TGCGCCAGCGGAGAGCAGACCCTCACAGATACGCAGTATTTT.

This clone was observed a single time. This sequence joins TRBV9 and TRBJ2-3; D call uncertain. CDR3 length: 12 amino acids. Germline CDR1 is SGDLS and CDR2 is YYNGEE. V was trimmed by 5 bases and J by 4 bases, leaving 8 bases between them. The CDR3 DNA follows: TGTGCCAGCAGTCGCGGATCAGATACGCAGTATTTT. This sequence encodes CASSRGSDTQYF.